Listed below are T cell receptor beta chains from one sample, sequenced in a study of shared clonotypes between healthy human individuals. TCRdb keeps only in-frame clones here, not all; method: immunoSEQ multiplex PCR. The table has about 2.1 million clones, around 95% seen once. The specimen was naive CD8+ T cells from PBMCs. Source of these receptors: a man younger than 35 in good health. Some clones in this sample may be carry-over from other donors' samples. The CDR3 runs from the conserved cysteine through the conserved F or W. The D gene is left open where the match is weak. Size tells how often a clone was seen (once, few, many) or the class of an expanded clone, and some rows leave it out.

cdr3_aa	cdr3_nt	clone_size	j_call	d_call	v_call
CASTDRDTEAFF	TGCGCCAGCACAGACAGGGACACTGAAGCTTTCTTT	few	TRBJ1-1	TRBD1	TRBV5-1
CASSSRLAGIQETQYF	TGTGCCAGCAGCTCGAGACTAGCGGGCATACAAGAGACCCAGTACTTC	NA	TRBJ2-5	TRBD2	TRBV7-9
CASSLDPGASLNEKLFF	TGTGCCAGCAGCTTAGATCCAGGGGCCTCACTGAATGAAAAACTGTTTTTT	NA	TRBJ1-4	NA	TRBV11-2
CASRNSRGYEQYF	TGTGCCAGCAGAAACAGCAGGGGCTACGAGCAGTACTTC	NA	TRBJ2-7	NA	TRBV28
CASSLPGPTEAFF	TGTGCCAGCAGCTTACCGGGGCCCACTGAAGCTTTCTTT	NA	TRBJ1-1	NA	TRBV7-9
CASSVSGRATDTQYF	TGTGCCAGCAGCGTGAGCGGGAGGGCCACAGATACGCAGTATTTT	NA	TRBJ2-3	TRBD2	TRBV9
CASIPGGRAGETQYF	TGTGCCAGCATCCCGGGAGGGAGGGCCGGGGAGACCCAGTACTTC	NA	TRBJ2-5	TRBD2	TRBV27
CASSLAVAGSYNEQFF	TGCGCCAGCAGCTTGGCAGTAGCGGGCTCCTACAATGAGCAGTTCTTC	NA	TRBJ2-1	TRBD2	TRBV5-1
CASSLGTGEPYEQYF	TGTGCCAGCAGCTTGGGGACAGGGGAACCCTACGAGCAGTACTTC	NA	TRBJ2-7	TRBD1	TRBV5-8
CASSFSRGLHRDEQYF	TGTGCCAGCAGCTTTTCACGGGGCCTTCATCGGGACGAGCAGTACTTC	NA	TRBJ2-7	NA	TRBV7-9
CASSPLTKNIQYF	TGTGCCAGCAGCCCACTAACCAAAAACATTCAGTACTTC	NA	TRBJ2-4	NA	TRBV11-2
CASSFPSRPGFF	TGTGCCAGCAGTTTTCCGAGCCGCCCCGGGTTCTTC	NA	TRBJ2-1	NA	TRBV28
CASSSPRDRGRVDGYTF	TGTGCCAGCAGCTCCCCGCGGGACAGGGGGCGGGTTGATGGCTACACCTTC	NA	TRBJ1-2	TRBD1	TRBV7-9
CASSETGTGNEQFF	TGTGCCAGCAGTGAGACCGGGACTGGCAATGAGCAGTTCTTC	NA	TRBJ2-1	NA	TRBV2
CASGLDRGYEQYF	TGTGCTAGTGGTTTGGACAGGGGGTACGAGCAGTACTTC	NA	TRBJ2-7	TRBD1	TRBV12-5
CASSPQSTGVNTEAFF	TGCGCCAGCAGCCCTCAATCGACAGGGGTGAACACTGAAGCTTTCTTT	few	TRBJ1-1	TRBD1	TRBV4-3
CASNHLGAGGPYREAFF	TGTGCCAGTAATCACCTCGGGGCAGGGGGACCTTATCGGGAAGCTTTCTTT	NA	TRBJ1-1	TRBD1	TRBV19
CSVEDIRGPEAFF	TGCAGCGTTGAAGATATTCGGGGGCCTGAAGCTTTCTTT	NA	TRBJ1-1	NA	TRBV29-1
CSVEDGWGQGITDTQYF	TGCAGCGTTGAAGACGGGTGGGGACAGGGAATCACAGATACGCAGTATTTT	NA	TRBJ2-3	TRBD1	TRBV29-1
CASSYSIGETNEKLFF	TGTGCCAGCAGTTACTCGATAGGTGAAACTAATGAAAAACTGTTTTTT	NA	TRBJ1-4	NA	TRBV6-5
CATSIDRGGNTEAFF	TGTGCCACCAGCATTGACAGGGGGGGGAACACTGAAGCTTTCTTT	NA	TRBJ1-1	TRBD1	TRBV15
CASSIPGQQLRGYTF	TGTGCCAGTAGTATTCCGGGACAGCAACTTCGGGGCTACACCTTC	NA	TRBJ1-2	TRBD1	TRBV19
CASSIGLAGAEQYF	TGCGCCAGCAGTATAGGACTAGCGGGAGCAGAGCAGTACTTC	NA	TRBJ2-7	TRBD2	TRBV10-2
CASRFWTGGLDEQFF	TGTGCCAGCAGGTTTTGGACAGGGGGCCTTGATGAGCAGTTCTTC	NA	TRBJ2-1	TRBD1	TRBV28
CASSYDRGAGQETQYF	TGTGCCAGCAGTTACGACCGGGGGGCGGGTCAAGAGACCCAGTACTTC	NA	TRBJ2-5	NA	TRBV6-6
CASRGTTLGNEQFF	TGTGCCAGTAGGGGGACTACCCTGGGCAATGAGCAGTTCTTC	NA	TRBJ2-1	TRBD2	TRBV19
CASSQETGAIDEQYF	TGTGCCAGCAGCCAAGAGACGGGTGCCATCGACGAGCAGTACTTC	NA	TRBJ2-7	NA	TRBV16
CASSPRTGDYNEQFF	TGCGCCAGCAGCCCCCGGACAGGGGACTACAATGAGCAGTTCTTC	NA	TRBJ2-1	TRBD1	TRBV4-3
CASSFPGLTYEQYF	TGTGCCAGCAGCTTCCCCGGACTAACCTACGAGCAGTACTTC	NA	TRBJ2-7	NA	TRBV7-2
CASSYSGRTNTGELFF	TGTGCCAGCAGTTACTCGGGACGGACCAACACCGGGGAGCTGTTTTTT	NA	TRBJ2-2	NA	TRBV6-5
CASSLRPNRDMWTEAFF	TGTGCCAGCAGCTTACGGCCAAACAGGGATATGTGGACTGAAGCTTTCTTT	once	TRBJ1-1	NA	TRBV7-3
CASSLWGQGTYNEQFF	TGTGCCAGTAGTCTCTGGGGCCAGGGTACCTACAATGAGCAGTTCTTC	NA	TRBJ2-1	NA	TRBV19
CASSWGRNTEAFF	TGTGCCAGCAGCTGGGGCAGGAACACTGAAGCTTTCTTT	NA	TRBJ1-1	NA	TRBV11-1
CASSSGTASYNQPQHF	TGTGCCAGCAGCTCCGGGACAGCCAGTTACAATCAGCCCCAGCATTTT	NA	TRBJ1-5	TRBD1	TRBV7-9
CASSYRVGEAFF	TGTGCCAGCAGTTACAGGGTAGGCGAAGCTTTCTTT	NA	TRBJ1-1	NA	TRBV6-6
CASSISLVISGANVLTF	TGTGCCAGCAGCATAAGCCTTGTAATCTCTGGGGCCAACGTCCTGACTTTC	NA	TRBJ2-6	NA	TRBV7-9
CASEEGTGQMNTEAFF	TGCGCCAGCGAAGAGGGTACGGGACAGATGAACACTGAAGCTTTCTTT	NA	TRBJ1-1	TRBD1	TRBV10-1
CASSYRDRGGPGTDTQYF	TGTGCCAGCAGCTACCGGGACAGGGGAGGACCGGGCACAGATACGCAGTATTTT	NA	TRBJ2-3	TRBD1	TRBV7-9
CASSFGESYEQYF	TGTGCCAGCAGCTTTGGAGAATCCTACGAGCAGTACTTC	NA	TRBJ2-7	NA	TRBV11-3
CASSSRDSKKLFF	TGTGCCAGCAGCTCACGGGACTCCAAAAAGCTGTTTTTT	NA	TRBJ2-2	NA	TRBV11-3
CASSDYSGRAYEQYF	TGTGCCAGTAGTGACTATAGCGGGAGGGCCTACGAGCAGTACTTC	NA	TRBJ2-7	TRBD2	TRBV19
CASSLSGPSTGELFF	TGTGCCAGCAGCTTATCGGGCCCCTCCACCGGGGAGCTGTTTTTT	NA	TRBJ2-2	NA	TRBV7-3
CASSPGTGYGYTF	TGTGCCAGCAGCCCAGGGACAGGTTATGGCTACACCTTC	NA	TRBJ1-2	TRBD1	TRBV5-5
CASSDGLAGDQYF	TGCGCCAGCAGTGATGGGCTAGCGGGGGACCAGTACTTC	NA	TRBJ2-5	TRBD2	TRBV10-2
CATSRDPDRELNSNQPQHF	TGTGCCACCAGCAGAGACCCCGACAGGGAACTGAATAGCAATCAGCCCCAGCATTTT	NA	TRBJ1-5	TRBD1	TRBV15
CASSGGSQGGSGEQYF	TGCGCCAGCAGCGGGGGGTCGCAGGGAGGGTCTGGCGAGCAGTACTTC	NA	TRBJ2-7	TRBD2	TRBV5-1
CASSDWATFSYNEQFF	TGTGCCAGCAGTGACTGGGCCACTTTCTCCTACAATGAGCAGTTCTTC	NA	TRBJ2-1	NA	TRBV6-4
CASSQDPTGQETQYF	TGCGCCAGCAGCCAAGACCCAACAGGGCAAGAGACCCAGTACTTC	once	TRBJ2-5	NA	TRBV4-3
CASSLEVDQPQHF	TGTGCCAGCAGCTTAGAAGTGGATCAGCCCCAGCATTTT	NA	TRBJ1-5	NA	TRBV11-2
CASSAGSGYEQYF	TGTGCCAGCAGCGCCGGATCGGGCTACGAGCAGTACTTC	NA	TRBJ2-7	NA	TRBV9
CASSQMAGGDEQFF	TGTGCCAGCAGCCAGATGGCGGGCGGCGATGAGCAGTTCTTC	NA	TRBJ2-1	NA	TRBV6-5
CASSYMLSSYGYTF	TGTGCCAGCAGTTACATGCTCAGTAGCTATGGCTACACCTTC	NA	TRBJ1-2	NA	TRBV6-6
CASSLGRTGNTEAFF	TGTGCCAGCAGCTTGGGACGAACGGGGAACACTGAAGCTTTCTTT	NA	TRBJ1-1	NA	TRBV5-4
CASQGGTATEQYF	TGTGCCAGCCAGGGGGGGACAGCCACCGAGCAGTACTTC	once	TRBJ2-7	NA	TRBV28
CASSDFPGTGGNTEAFF	TGTGCCAGCAGTGACTTCCCCGGGACAGGGGGCAACACTGAAGCTTTCTTT	NA	TRBJ1-1	TRBD1	TRBV25-1
CATSGGGTYNEQFF	TGTGCCACCTCCGGTGGGGGCACCTACAATGAGCAGTTCTTC	NA	TRBJ2-1	NA	TRBV19
CASSFGSSGANVLTF	TGTGCCAGCAGTTTTGGTAGCTCTGGGGCCAACGTCCTGACTTTC	NA	TRBJ2-6	NA	TRBV28
CASSSTPGQLNTEAFF	TGTGCCAGCAGTTCCACTCCGGGACAGCTGAACACTGAAGCTTTCTTT	NA	TRBJ1-1	TRBD1	TRBV27
CASSMGPPGGQPQHF	TGTGCCAGTAGTATGGGACCCCCCGGGGGTCAGCCCCAGCATTTT	few	TRBJ1-5	NA	TRBV19
CASSPASGGYNEQFF	TGTGCCAGCAGCCCAGCTAGCGGGGGCTACAATGAGCAGTTCTTC	NA	TRBJ2-1	TRBD2	TRBV11-2